This T cell receptor beta chain was recovered during a study of blood T cell repertoires in COVID-19. Across the whole study: COVID-19 samples, acute and convalescent, were from the United States, Italy and Spain.

The participants were between roughly 18 and 89 years old and came from about two dozen US areas. Participant-given clinical history determined each cohort assignment. Generated by immunoSEQ multiplex PCR, the TCRdb table keeps only in-frame clones and is missing some. The sample has over 350,000 clones; around 87% are singletons. V was pared by 6 bases and J by 0 bases, with 5 bases of the junction left unmatched. Germline values: CDR1 SNHLY, CDR2 FYNNEI. This CDR3 is 14 amino acids long. Sequencing used PBMCs or T cells enriched from blood (not recorded which). This clonotype originated in a woman between 25 and 40 years old with acute COVID-19. The rearrangement joins TRBV2 to TRBJ2-7, with 7 bases aligning to TRBD1. The CDR3 reads CASSGTASSYEQYF. In nucleotides, the CDR3 is TGTGCCAGCAGCGGGACAGCGAGCTCCTACGAGCAGTACTTC.